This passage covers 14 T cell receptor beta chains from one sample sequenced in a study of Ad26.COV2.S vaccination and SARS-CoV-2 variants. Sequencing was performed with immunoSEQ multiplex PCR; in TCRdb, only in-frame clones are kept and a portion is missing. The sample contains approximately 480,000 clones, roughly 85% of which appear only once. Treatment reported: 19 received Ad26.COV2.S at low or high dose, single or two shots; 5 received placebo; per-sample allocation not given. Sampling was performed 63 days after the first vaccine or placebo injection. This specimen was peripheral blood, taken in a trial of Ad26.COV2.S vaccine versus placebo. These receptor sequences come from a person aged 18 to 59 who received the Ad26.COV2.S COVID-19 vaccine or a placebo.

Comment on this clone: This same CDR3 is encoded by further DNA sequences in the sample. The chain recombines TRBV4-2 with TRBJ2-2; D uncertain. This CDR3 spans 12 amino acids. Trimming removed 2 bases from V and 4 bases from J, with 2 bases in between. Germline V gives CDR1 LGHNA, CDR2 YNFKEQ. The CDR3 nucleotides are TGTGCCAGCAGCCAACCCACCGGGGAGCTGTTTTTT. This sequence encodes CASSQPTGELFF.

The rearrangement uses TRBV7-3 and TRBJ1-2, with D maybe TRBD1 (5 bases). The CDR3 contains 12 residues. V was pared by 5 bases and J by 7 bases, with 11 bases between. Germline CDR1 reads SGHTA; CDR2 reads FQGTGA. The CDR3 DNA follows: TGTGCCAGCAGCCAGGGACCCGGTGGCTACACCTTC. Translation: CASSQGPGGYTF.

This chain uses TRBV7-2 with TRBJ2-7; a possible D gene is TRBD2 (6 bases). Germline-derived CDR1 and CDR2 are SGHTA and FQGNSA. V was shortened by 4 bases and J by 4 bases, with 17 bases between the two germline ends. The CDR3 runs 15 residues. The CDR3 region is CASSSPRGDGYEQYF. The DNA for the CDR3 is TGTGCCAGCAGCTCCCCGCGGGGTGATGGGTACGAGCAGTACTTC.

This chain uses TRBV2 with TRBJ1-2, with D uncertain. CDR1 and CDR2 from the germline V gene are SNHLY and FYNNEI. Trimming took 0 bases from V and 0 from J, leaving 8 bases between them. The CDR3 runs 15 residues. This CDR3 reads CASSEAGGSNYGYTF. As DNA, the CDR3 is TGTGCCAGCAGTGAAGCGGGCGGATCTAACTATGGCTACACCTTC. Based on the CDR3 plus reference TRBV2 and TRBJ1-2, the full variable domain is EPEVTQTPSHQVTQMGQEVILRCVPISNHLYFYWYRQILGQKVEFLVSFYNNEISEKSEIFDDQFSVERPDGSNFTLKIRSTKLEDSAMYFCASSEAGGSNYGYTFGSGTRLTVV.

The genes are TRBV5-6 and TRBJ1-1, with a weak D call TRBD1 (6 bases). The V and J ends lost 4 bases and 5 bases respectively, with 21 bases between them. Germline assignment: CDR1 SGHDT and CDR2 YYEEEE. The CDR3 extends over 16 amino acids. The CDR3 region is CASSPLSRRGGTEAFF. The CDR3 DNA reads TGTGCCAGCAGCCCCCTTTCCCGCAGGGGTGGAACTGAAGCTTTCTTT.

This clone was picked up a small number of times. CDR3 amino acids: CASSPDGQALPGELFF. The CDR3 DNA follows: TGCGCCAGCAGCCCGGACGGACAGGCCTTACCCGGGGAGCTGTTTTTT. The chain joins TRBV5-1 to TRBJ2-2, with 7 bases aligning to TRBD1. The germline V gene has CDR1 SGHRS and CDR2 YFSETQ. This CDR3 has 16 amino acids. V dropped 4 bases and J dropped 6; count of bases not matched to a gene: 12.

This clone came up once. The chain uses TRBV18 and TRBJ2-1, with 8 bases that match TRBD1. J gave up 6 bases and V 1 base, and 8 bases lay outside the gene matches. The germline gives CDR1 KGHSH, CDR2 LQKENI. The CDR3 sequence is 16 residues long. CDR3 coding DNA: TGTGCCAGCTCACCACTCCGGGACAGGAGGGTCAATGAGCAGTTCTTC. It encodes CASSPLRDRRVNEQFF.

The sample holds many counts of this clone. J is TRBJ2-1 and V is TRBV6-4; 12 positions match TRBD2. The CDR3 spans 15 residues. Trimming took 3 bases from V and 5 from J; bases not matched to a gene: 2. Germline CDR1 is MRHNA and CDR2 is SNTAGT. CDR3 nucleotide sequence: TGTGCCAGCAGTGAAAGGACTAGCGGGGACAATGAGCAGTTCTTC. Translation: CASSERTSGDNEQFF.

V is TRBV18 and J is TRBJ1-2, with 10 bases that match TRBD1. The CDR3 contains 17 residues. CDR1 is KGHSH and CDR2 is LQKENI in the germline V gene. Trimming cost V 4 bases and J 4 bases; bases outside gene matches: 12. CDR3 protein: CASSQLPPGQGTYGYTF. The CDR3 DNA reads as TGTGCCAGCTCACAACTACCCCCGGGACAGGGGACCTATGGCTACACCTTC.

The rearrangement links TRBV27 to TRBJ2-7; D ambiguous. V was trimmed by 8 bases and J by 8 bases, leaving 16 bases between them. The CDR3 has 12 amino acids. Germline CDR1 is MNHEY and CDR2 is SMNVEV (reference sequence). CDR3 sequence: CASGLTGGQQYF. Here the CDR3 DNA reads TGTGCCAGCGGTCTAACGGGCGGCCAGCAGTACTTC.

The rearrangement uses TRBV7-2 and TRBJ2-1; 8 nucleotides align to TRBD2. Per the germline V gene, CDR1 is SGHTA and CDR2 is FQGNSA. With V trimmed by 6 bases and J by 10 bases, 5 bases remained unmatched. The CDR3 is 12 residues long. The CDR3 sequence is CASSLLAEEQFF. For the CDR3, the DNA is TGTGCCAGCAGTCTACTAGCGGAGGAGCAGTTCTTC. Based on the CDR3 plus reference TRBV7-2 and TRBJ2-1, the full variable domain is GAGVSQSPSNKVTEKGKDVELRCDPISGHTALYWYRQSLGQGLEFLIYFQGNSAPDKSGLPSDRFSAERTGGSVSTLTIQRTQQEDSAVYLCASSLLAEEQFFGPGTRLTVL.

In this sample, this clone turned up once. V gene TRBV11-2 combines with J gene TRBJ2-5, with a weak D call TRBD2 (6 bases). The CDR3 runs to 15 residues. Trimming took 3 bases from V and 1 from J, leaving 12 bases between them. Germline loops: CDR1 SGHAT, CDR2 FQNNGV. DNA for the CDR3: TGTGCCAGCAGCTTCTGGCGGGGACCCCAAGAGACCCAGTACTTC. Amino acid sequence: CASSFWRGPQETQYF.

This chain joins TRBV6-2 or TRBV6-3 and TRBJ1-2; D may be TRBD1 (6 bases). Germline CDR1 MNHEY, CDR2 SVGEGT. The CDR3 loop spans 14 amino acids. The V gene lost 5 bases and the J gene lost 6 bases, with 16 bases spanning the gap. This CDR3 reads CASSDQGKGDGYTF. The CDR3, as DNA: TGTGCCAGCAGTGACCAGGGGAAAGGCGATGGCTACACCTTC.

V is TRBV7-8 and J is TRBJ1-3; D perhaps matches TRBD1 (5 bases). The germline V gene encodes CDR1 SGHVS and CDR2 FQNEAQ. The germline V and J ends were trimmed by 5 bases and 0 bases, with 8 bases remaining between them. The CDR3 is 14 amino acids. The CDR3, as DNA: TGTGCCAGCAGCCTACAGGCCTCTGGAAACACCATATATTTT. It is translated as CASSLQASGNTIYF.